This T cell receptor (beta chain) was identified in a study of PD-1 blockade in classical Hodgkin lymphoma. Whole-study findings and limits: Relative to healthy donors, newly diagnosed patients reportedly had lower baseline TCR diversity, which was reported as lower still in relapsed/refractory patients. Individuals who commenced nivolumab within less than 1 year of ASCT were excluded. Diversity in CD4+ TCRs, unlike that measured in CD8+ TCRs, had risen significantly by C4D1.

Notes on this clone: The antigen is undetermined.

The sample's time point: cycle 4 day 1 (C4D1), after five to seven weeks of nivolumab. Each patient experienced a relapse that followed autologous stem cell transplantation, and brentuximab vedotin exposure varied. Sequencing used immunoSEQ multiplex PCR; TCRdb keeps in-frame clones, though not all of them. The repertoire consists of 100,000 or so clones, with roughly 87% occurring once and the leading ten covering about 20%. Source: peripheral blood mononuclear cells (PBMCs), taken before the fourth cycle of nivolumab. This receptor was obtained from a human donor with classical Hodgkin lymphoma.

CDR3 protein: CASSPLGGGNTIYF. The CDR3 DNA sequence: TGTGCCAGCAGTCCCCTGGGGGGAGGAAACACCATATATTTT. J is TRBJ1-3 and V is TRBV27, with D possibly TRBD1 on 5 matching bases. The V gene lost 5 bases and the J gene lost 4 bases, with 12 bases spanning the gap. Germline V gives CDR1 MNHEY, CDR2 SMNVEV (reference sequence). The CDR3 runs 14 residues.